This T cell receptor (beta chain) appears in the sequencing data of a study of T cell changes during pregnancy in multiple sclerosis. The junction had 9 bases not matched to a gene; V was cut back by 3 bases and J by 6 bases. Per germline, CDR1 KGHSH and CDR2 LQKENI. The CDR3 is made up of 15 amino acids. The data were produced by immunoSEQ multiplex PCR, yet TCRdb's version contains in-frame clones alone and is incomplete. The sample lists tens of thousands of clones; about 93% were seen once. This receptor was obtained from a female donor with multiple sclerosis, enrolled in a pregnancy study. Source: peripheral blood, taken in the first trimester of pregnancy. V and J are TRBV18 and TRBJ2-3, with 7 bases lining up with TRBD1. The CDR3 spells CASSPTTGSMDTQYF. DNA of the CDR3: TGTGCCAGCTCACCTACGACAGGGTCTATGGATACGCAGTATTTT.